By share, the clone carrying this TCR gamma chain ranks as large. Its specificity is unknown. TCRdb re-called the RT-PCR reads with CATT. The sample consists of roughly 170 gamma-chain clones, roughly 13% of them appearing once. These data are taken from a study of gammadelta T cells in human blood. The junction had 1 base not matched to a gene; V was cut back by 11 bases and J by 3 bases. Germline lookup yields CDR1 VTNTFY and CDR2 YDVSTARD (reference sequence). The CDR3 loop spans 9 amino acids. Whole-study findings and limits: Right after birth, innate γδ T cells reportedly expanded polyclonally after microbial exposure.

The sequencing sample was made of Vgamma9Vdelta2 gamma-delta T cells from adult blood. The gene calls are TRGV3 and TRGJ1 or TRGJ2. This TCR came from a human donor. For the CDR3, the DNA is TGTGCCATTTATTATAAGAAACTCTTT. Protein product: CAIYYKKLF.